This TCR beta chain was sequenced in a study of glioma-infiltrating T cells. Study context: Before surgery, glioma patients received dexamethasone for at most six days.

The iRepertoire nested amplicon-rescue multiplex PCR amplified TCR alpha and beta CDR3s from RNA. TCRdb passed the multiplex PCR reads through MiXCR, listing each CDR3 protein once. The sample shows 300,000 to 450,000 distinct CDR3 sequences, more than 35% of them seen only once. The CDR3 totals 13 residues. Trimming shortened V by 7 bases and J by 12 bases, and 21 bases separated the two germline ends. The sample holds one count of this clonotype. The sequenced sample was glioma tissue, nonneoplastic brain tissue, or PBMCs (not recorded which). J is TRBJ1-1 and V is TRBV12-3 or TRBV12-4, with D tentatively TRBD1 (5 bases). The origin of this receptor is a human donor with low-grade glioma or glioblastoma, undergoing nonglioma brain surgery, or in good health (not recorded which). The CDR3 DNA sequence: TGTGCCAGCATCCGGGACTCCAAGGGGCTAACTTTCTTT. Its translation: CASIRDSKGLTFF.